These 10 T cell receptor beta chains were all obtained from the same sample, sequenced in a study of cytomegalovirus exposure and HLA in healthy donors. PCR used 60 Vbeta primers and 13 Jbeta primers. Clones were read by immunoSEQ multiplex PCR, and TCRdb kept only the in-frame ones, dropping some. Seen here are tens of thousands of clones, roughly 73% observed once, and the top ten hold about 2.2%. Sequencing was done on a sample of PBMCs. Receptors originate from a middle-aged man in good health and CMV-seronegative.

V is TRBV10-3 and J is TRBJ1-2, with TRBD1 matching over 9 bases. The CDR3 runs to 13 residues. Unmatched junction bases numbered 8, after V lost 7 bases and J lost 8 bases. Germline CDR1 is ENHRY and CDR2 is SYGVKD. Here the CDR3 DNA reads TGTGCCATCACCAAGGGACAGGGAGACGGCTACACCTTC. This codes for CAITKGQGDGYTF.

J is TRBJ2-1 and V is TRBV7-6; TRBD1 matches at 7 bases. Trimming removed 2 bases from V and 8 bases from J; junction bases left unmatched: 6. Germline values: CDR1 SGHVS, CDR2 FNYEAQ. The CDR3 totals 14 residues. The CDR3 coding sequence is TGTGCCAGCAGCTTATCTAAGGGGGCCCATGAGCAGTTCTTC. Amino acids: CASSLSKGAHEQFF.

J is TRBJ1-5 and V is TRBV5-8; 7 nucleotides line up with TRBD1. With 4 bases clipped from V and 5 bases from J, the junction kept 3 bases outside the gene matches. CDR3 length: 13 amino acids. Germline CDR1 SGHTS, CDR2 YDEGEE. CDR3 bases: TGTGCCAGCAGCGGGGGACAGTATCAGCCCCAGCATTTT. Protein: CASSGGQYQPQHF.

This clone was counted at least ten times. The chain links TRBV19 to TRBJ1-4; tentatively, D is TRBD1 (6 bases). CDR3 size: 14 residues. Germline loops: CDR1 LNHDA, CDR2 SQIVND (reference sequence). The V and J ends lost 4 bases and 2 bases respectively, with 8 bases between them. The DNA for the CDR3 is TGTGCCAGTAGTAACAGGGTTACTAATGAAAAACTGTTTTTT. It encodes CASSNRVTNEKLFF.

This chain links TRBV5-1 with TRBJ1-6; D remains ambiguous. Trimming removed 4 bases at V and 6 bases at J, with 14 bases between. This CDR3 comprises 15 residues. Germline CDR1 reads SGHRS; CDR2 reads YFSETQ. As DNA, the CDR3 is TGCGCCAGCAGCCCGGAGGGTCCGATTAATTCACCCCTCCACTTT. Translated, it gives CASSPEGPINSPLHF.

There are a few counts of this clone. V and J are TRBV5-1 and TRBJ1-1, with 7 bases identical to TRBD1. The CDR3 is 14 residues long. CDR1 SGHRS and CDR2 YFSETQ come from the germline V gene. V trimming: 0 bases; J trimming: 5 bases; junction bases outside the gene matches: 4. This CDR3 reads CASSLDTGVTEAFF. The CDR3 nucleotides are TGCGCCAGCAGCTTGGATACAGGGGTGACTGAAGCTTTCTTT.

The chain joins TRBV19 to TRBJ1-3; unclear D gene. V dropped 2 bases and J dropped 3 bases, with 14 bases sitting between them. CDR3 length equals 16 residues. The germline CDR1 and CDR2 sequences are LNHDA and SQIVND (reference sequence). The CDR3 DNA reads TGTGCCAGTAGTATACGGAATTTCGGAGGTGGAAACACCATATATTTT. This encodes CASSIRNFGGGNTIYF.

This sequence joins TRBV11-2 and TRBJ2-7; 9 bases agree with TRBD1. CDR3 length: 15 residues. CDR1 and CDR2 from the germline V gene are SGHAT and FQNNGV. V was clipped by 3 bases and J by 2 bases; unmatched bases: 5. DNA for the CDR3: TGTGCCAGCAGCTTGGGGGACAGGGACGCCTACGAGCAGTACTTC. Protein: CASSLGDRDAYEQYF.

The rearrangement links TRBV7-9 to TRBJ1-3, with a possible D match to TRBD1 (6 bases). Looked up from germline, CDR1 is SEHNR and CDR2 is FQNEAQ (reference sequence). CDR3 length: 16 residues. The V gene lost 5 bases and the J gene lost 0 bases, with 14 bases spanning the gap. The CDR3 sequence is CASSTAGQLSGNTIYF. The CDR3 DNA is TGTGCCAGCAGCACCGCCGGACAGCTCTCTGGAAACACCATATATTTT.

The chain uses TRBV27 and TRBJ1-5; D is uncertain. In germline, CDR1 is MNHEY, CDR2 SMNVEV (reference sequence). The length of the CDR3 is 15 residues. V was trimmed by 8 bases and J by 0 bases, leaving 14 bases between them. The CDR3 sequence: CASVSHRGSNQPQHF. In DNA, the CDR3 is TGTGCCAGCGTTAGTCATCGAGGTAGCAATCAGCCCCAGCATTTT.